This TCR beta chain was documented in a study of cytomegalovirus exposure and HLA in healthy donors. Profiling relied on immunoSEQ multiplex PCR, and the TCRdb table lists in-frame clones only, not all of them. The sample yields over 60,000 clones, around 96% seen once. Germline V gene data show CDR1 as MRHNA and CDR2 as SNTAGT. Germline trimming cut 8 bases from V and 9 bases from J; bases unmatched to any gene: 9. The CDR3 is 14 amino acids. J is TRBJ2-1 and V is TRBV6-4, with 11 positions matching TRBD2. Sequences were obtained from PBMCs. The receptor was derived from a woman between 18 and 30 years old in good health and CMV-seropositive. The CDR3 here is CASGRLAGIGEQFF. CDR3 sequence (DNA): TGTGCCAGCGGGAGACTAGCGGGAATCGGTGAGCAGTTCTTC.